This TCR beta chain is from a study of blood T cells in healthy people across ages. In the study overall: For every two T cells, template switching captured about one barcoded beta molecule.

Primed by a sample-barcoded 5' primer and a J-beta primer mix, a second PCR proceeded for 7 to 11 cycles. Each cDNA molecule, via a template-switch adaptor with 12 random nucleotides, was tagged. Any given sample supplied a minimum of 3 million CDR3-containing paired-end reads. MiXCR was run by TCRdb on the 5' RACE reads, yielding one entry per CDR3 protein. The sample comprises 870,000 or so distinct CDR3 sequences, about 28% of which are singletons, and around 16% rests with the top ten. The CDR3 contains 14 residues. CDR1 and CDR2 (germline): MNHNS, SASEGT. Per-sample PBMC isolation yielded at least 6 million cells.

The TCR sequence derives from a woman aged 80 or over in good health. The chain joins TRBV6-1 to TRBJ2-5; 8 bases map to TRBD2. The DNA end is more similar to TRBJ2-7, so the J call may be wrong. Material for sequencing was blood. The CDR3 region has the DNA TGTGCCACCGGACCGGGACTAGGGCTAGGCGAGCAGTACTTC. It specifies CATGPGLGLGEQYF.